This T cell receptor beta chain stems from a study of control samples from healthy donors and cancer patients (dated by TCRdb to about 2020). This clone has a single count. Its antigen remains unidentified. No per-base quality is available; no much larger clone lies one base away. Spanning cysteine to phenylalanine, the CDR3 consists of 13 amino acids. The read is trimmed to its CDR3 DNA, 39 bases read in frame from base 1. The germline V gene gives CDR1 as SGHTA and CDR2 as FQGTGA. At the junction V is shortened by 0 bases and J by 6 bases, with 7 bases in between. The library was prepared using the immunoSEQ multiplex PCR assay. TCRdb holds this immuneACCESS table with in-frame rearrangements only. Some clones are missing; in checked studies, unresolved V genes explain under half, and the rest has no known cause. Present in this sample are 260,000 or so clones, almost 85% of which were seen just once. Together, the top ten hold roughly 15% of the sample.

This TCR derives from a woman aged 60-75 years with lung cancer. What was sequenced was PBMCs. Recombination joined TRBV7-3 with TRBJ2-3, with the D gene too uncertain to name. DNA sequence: TGTGCCAGCAGCTTAACCCCCGGGGATACGCAGTATTTT. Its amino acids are CASSLTPGDTQYF.